A single sample is the source of the 11 T cell receptor beta chains below, sequenced in a study of identical twins. TCRdb fed the 5' RACE reads into MiXCR, producing one record per CDR3 protein. This table holds about 530,000 distinct CDR3 sequences, around 15% found once. These data also featured in a second study, about yellow fever vaccine responses in identical twins.

What was sequenced was CD4+ T cells sorted from blood. The receptors shown here come from a woman aged 18-29 years in good health.

This clonotype was counted between two and nine times. The chain employs TRBV7-2 and TRBJ2-3; 7 bases align to TRBD1. The junction had 7 bases not matched to a gene; V was cut back by 5 bases and J by 2 bases. From germline, CDR1 is SGHTA and CDR2 FQGNSA. The CDR3 has 15 residues. The CDR3 spells CASSIQTGPTDTQYF. As DNA, the CDR3 is TGTGCCAGCAGCATACAGACAGGGCCCACAGATACGCAGTATTTT. Looking up the rest from reference TRBV7-2 and TRBJ2-3 gives the full variable domain: GAGVSQSPSNKVTEKGKDVELRCDPISGHTALYWYRQSLGQGLEFLIYFQGNSAPDKSGLPSDRFSAERTGGSVSTLTIQRTQQEDSAVYLCASSIQTGPTDTQYFGPGTRLTVL.

J is TRBJ2-7 and V is TRBV19; D possibly corresponds to TRBD1 (6 bases). With 5 bases removed from V and 2 bases from J, the gap between germline ends came to 13 bases. The CDR3 spans 14 residues. Germline V gene lookup returns CDR1 LNHDA and CDR2 SQIVND (reference sequence). The CDR3 coding sequence is TGTGCCAGTAGTCCAACAGGGAACACCTACGAGCAGTACGTC. Its translation is CASSPTGNTYEQYV.

This clonotype was seen a few times. The chain joins TRBV14 to TRBJ1-1, with no clear D. From germline, CDR1 is SGHDN and CDR2 FVKESK. Trimming took off 0 bases at V and 6 bases at J, with 17 bases between the two ends. CDR3 size: 16 residues. The CDR3 sequence: CASSQDFRIHGSEAFF. CDR3 bases: TGTGCCAGCAGCCAAGATTTTAGGATTCACGGGTCTGAAGCTTTCTTT.

The rearrangement links TRBV28 to TRBJ1-1; D unclear. V was pared by 2 bases and J by 4 bases, with 8 bases between. Germline loops: CDR1 MDHEN, CDR2 SYDVKM. This CDR3 has 13 amino acids. The CDR3: CASSLPGSTEAFF. CDR3 DNA sequence: TGTGCCAGCAGTTTACCCGGTAGCACTGAAGCTTTCTTT. The variable domain in full, with the rest retrieved from reference TRBV28 and TRBJ1-1, is DVKVTQSSRYLVKRTGEKVFLECVQDMDHENMFWYRQDPGLGLRLIYFSYDVKMKEKGDIPEGYSVSREKKERFSLILESASTNQTSMYLCASSLPGSTEAFFGQGTRLTVV.

This clonotype was observed a handful of times. J is TRBJ2-7 and V is TRBV6-5, with 7 bases lining up with TRBD2. Per the germline V gene, CDR1 is MNHEY and CDR2 is SVGAGI. J was trimmed by 7 bases and V by 4 bases; bases with no gene match: 4. The CDR3 spans 12 residues. CDR3 nucleotide sequence: TGTGCCAGCAGTTCTTGGGGAGGGGAGCAGTACGTC. Protein: CASSSWGGEQYV.

This clonotype was seen only a few times. The rearrangement uses TRBV28 and TRBJ2-5; TRBD2 agrees at 13 bases. CDR3 length equals 17 residues. Germline lookup yields CDR1 MDHEN and CDR2 SYDVKM. V lost 5 bases, J lost 4 bases, and 10 bases stayed unmatched. The DNA for the CDR3 is TGTGCCAGCAGTCTCGGGACTAGCGGGAAACGGGGAGAGACCCAGTACTTC. Translation gives CASSLGTSGKRGETQYF.

The chain is built from TRBV7-2 and TRBJ1-2; the match to TRBD1 covers 7 bases. CDR3 length: 14 amino acids. With V trimmed by 5 bases and J by 8 bases, 11 bases remained unmatched. Germline CDR1 reads SGHTA; CDR2 reads FQGNSA. CDR3 protein: CASSPRDSHRGYTF. The CDR3 DNA sequence: TGTGCCAGCAGCCCCCGGGACAGTCATCGAGGCTACACCTTC.

V gene TRBV5-1 combines with J gene TRBJ2-7; 10 positions agree with TRBD2. J was trimmed by 0 bases and V by 2 bases; bases with no gene match: 5. Germline CDR1 and CDR2: SGHRS and YFSETQ. The CDR3 is 16 residues long. The CDR3 bases are TGCGCCAGCAGCTTTCATGCTAGCGGGAGCTCCTACGAGCAGTACTTC. Translating gives CASSFHASGSSYEQYF.

The chain recombines TRBV11-3 with TRBJ2-1; TRBD2 aligns across 8 bases. CDR1 SGHNT and CDR2 YENEEA come from the germline V gene. V lost 6 bases to trimming and J lost 7 bases; unmatched junction nucleotides: 11. The length of the CDR3 is 15 residues. Written as DNA, the CDR3 is TGTGCCAGCAGTCTTAGCGGGGAGAAGAGGAATGAGCAGTTCTTC. This codes for CASSLSGEKRNEQFF.

This clonotype was detected only a few times. The V call is TRBV7-2, the J call TRBJ2-1; no reliable D call. The V end was cut by 1 base, the J end by 8 bases, with 12 bases between. Germline values: CDR1 SGHTA, CDR2 FQGNSA. This CDR3 is built from 14 residues. The chain's CDR3 is CASSLVAPLDEQFF. For the CDR3, the DNA is TGTGCCAGCAGCTTAGTAGCCCCCCTGGATGAGCAGTTCTTC.

The rearrangement links TRBV7-3 to TRBJ1-2, with D possibly matching TRBD1 (6 bases). Germline CDR1 reads SGHTA; CDR2 reads FQGTGA. V was cut by 5 bases and J by 4 bases, with 14 bases left in between. This CDR3 has 14 residues. The CDR3 loop reads CASSPTGAGYGYTF. The CDR3 DNA is TGTGCCAGCAGCCCCACGGGGGCTGGCTATGGCTACACCTTC.